The sequence of this TCR beta chain was determined in a study of blood T cell repertoires in COVID-19. In the study overall: Some COVID-19 samples were acute and others convalescent; all came from the United States, Italy and Spain. T cells, B-cell-depleted T cells, or PBMCs supplied cDNA or gDNA.

In the original processing: Estimation of nucleated cell counts was performed using reference gene primer amplification. Method: immunoSEQ multiplex PCR; TCRdb's copy keeps in-frame clones and lacks some. V and J calls and clone size are given by that table; D and trimming were obtained from the DNA. The profile shows around 200,000 clones, about 85% of them singletons. The CDR3 covers 15 residues. The germline V gene has CDR1 SGHDN and CDR2 FVKESK. The ends lost 4 bases at V and 2 bases at J; junction bases unmatched: 3. The sequencing input was peripheral blood. The J gene is TRBJ2-1, the V gene TRBV14; 9 positions match TRBD2. The source is a woman older than 75 in a cohort sampled during active or convalescent COVID-19. Here the CDR3 reads CASSPVAGAYNEQFF. CDR3 nucleotide sequence: TGTGCCAGCAGCCCGGTAGCGGGGGCCTACAATGAGCAGTTCTTC.